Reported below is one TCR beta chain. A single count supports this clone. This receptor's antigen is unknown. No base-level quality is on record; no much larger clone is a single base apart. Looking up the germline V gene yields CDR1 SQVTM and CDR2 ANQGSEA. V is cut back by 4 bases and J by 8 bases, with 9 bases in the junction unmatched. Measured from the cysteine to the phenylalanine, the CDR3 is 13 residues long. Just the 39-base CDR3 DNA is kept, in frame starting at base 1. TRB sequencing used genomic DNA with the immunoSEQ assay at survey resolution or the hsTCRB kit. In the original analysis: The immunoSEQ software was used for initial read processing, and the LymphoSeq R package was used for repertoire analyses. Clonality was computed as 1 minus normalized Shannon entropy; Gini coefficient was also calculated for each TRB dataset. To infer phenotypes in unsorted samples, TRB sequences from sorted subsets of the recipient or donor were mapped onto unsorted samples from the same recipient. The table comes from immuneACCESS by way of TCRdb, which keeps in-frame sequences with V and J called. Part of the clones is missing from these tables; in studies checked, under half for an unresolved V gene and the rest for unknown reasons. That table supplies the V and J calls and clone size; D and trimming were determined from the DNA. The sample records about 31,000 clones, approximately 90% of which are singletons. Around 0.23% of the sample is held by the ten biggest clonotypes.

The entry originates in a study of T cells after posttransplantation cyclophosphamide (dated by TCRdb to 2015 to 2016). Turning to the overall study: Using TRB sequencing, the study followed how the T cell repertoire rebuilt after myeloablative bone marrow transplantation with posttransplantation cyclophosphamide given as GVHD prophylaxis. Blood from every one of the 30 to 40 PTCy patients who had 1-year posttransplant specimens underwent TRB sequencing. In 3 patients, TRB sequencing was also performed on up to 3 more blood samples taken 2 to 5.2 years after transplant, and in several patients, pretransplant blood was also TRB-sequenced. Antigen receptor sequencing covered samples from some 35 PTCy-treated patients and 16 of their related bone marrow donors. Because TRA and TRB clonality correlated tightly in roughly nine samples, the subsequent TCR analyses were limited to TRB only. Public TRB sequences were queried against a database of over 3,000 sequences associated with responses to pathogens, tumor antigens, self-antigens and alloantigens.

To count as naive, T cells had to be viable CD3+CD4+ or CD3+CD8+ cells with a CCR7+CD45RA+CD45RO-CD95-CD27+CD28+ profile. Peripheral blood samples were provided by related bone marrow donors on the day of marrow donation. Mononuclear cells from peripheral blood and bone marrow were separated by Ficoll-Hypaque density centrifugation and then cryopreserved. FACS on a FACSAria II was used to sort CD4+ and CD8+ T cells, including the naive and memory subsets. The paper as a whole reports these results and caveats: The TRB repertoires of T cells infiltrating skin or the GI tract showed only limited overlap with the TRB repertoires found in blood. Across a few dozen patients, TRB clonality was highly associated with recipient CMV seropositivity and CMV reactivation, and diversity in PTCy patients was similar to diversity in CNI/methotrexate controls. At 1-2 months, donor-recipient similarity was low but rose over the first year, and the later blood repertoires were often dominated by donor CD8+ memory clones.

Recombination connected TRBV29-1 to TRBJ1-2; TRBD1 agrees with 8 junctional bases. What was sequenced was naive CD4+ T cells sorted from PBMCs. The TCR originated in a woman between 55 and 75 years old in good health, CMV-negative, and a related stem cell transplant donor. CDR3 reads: CSVGLTGENGYTF. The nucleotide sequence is TGCAGCGTTGGCTTGACAGGGGAGAACGGCTACACCTTC.